Following are 16 T cell receptor beta chains from one sample sequenced in a study of T cell responses to AZD1222 COVID-19 vaccine. Profiled with immunoSEQ multiplex PCR; TCRdb holds only in-frame clones, not every one. The sample consists of 95,000 to 100,000 clones, 70% to 85% of them appearing once. The material was peripheral blood, obtained 28 days after the second AZD1222 dose. These receptors were taken from an adult who received the AZD1222 COVID-19 vaccine.

V usage is TRBV7-2 and J usage is TRBJ2-3; 8 bases agree with TRBD2. Trimming took 5 bases from V and 7 from J; bases not matched to a gene: 14. Germline lookup yields CDR1 SGHTA and CDR2 FQGNSA. The CDR3 has 16 amino acids. CDR3: CASSPWGRGGGYTQYF. The CDR3 DNA reads TGTGCCAGCAGCCCCTGGGGACGGGGGGGAGGATATACGCAGTATTTT.

The gene calls are TRBV9 and TRBJ2-2, with D maybe TRBD1 (5 bases). The V gene lost 0 bases and the J gene lost 3 bases, with 12 bases spanning the gap. The CDR3 runs 16 residues. Germline CDR1 reads SGDLS; CDR2 reads YYNGEE. CDR3 amino acids: CASSVGGRADTGELFF. CDR3 sequence (DNA): TGTGCCAGCAGCGTAGGGGGCCGAGCAGACACCGGGGAGCTGTTTTTT. The whole variable domain, remainder taken from reference TRBV9 and TRBJ2-2, is DSGVTQTPKHLITATGQRVTLRCSPRSGDLSVYWYQQSLDQGLQFLIQYYNGEERAKGNILERFSAQQFPDLHSELNLSSLELGDSALYFCASSVGGRADTGELFFGEGSRLTVL.

CDR3 coding DNA: TGCAGCGGGGGTCAAGACACAAACTATGGCTACACCTTC. It is translated as CSGGQDTNYGYTF. The chain carries TRBV29-1 and TRBJ1-2, with no clear D. Germline V CDR1 and CDR2: SQVTM, ANQGSEA. V was shortened by 7 bases and J by 2 bases, with 14 bases between the two germline ends. The CDR3 spans 13 residues.

This sequence joins TRBV21-1 and TRBJ1-3. TRBV21-1 constitutes a pseudogene. The CDR3 is made up of 15 amino acids. For the CDR3, the DNA is TGTGCCAGCAGCAAATGTGAGACCGTAGGAAACACCATATATTTT. Amino acid sequence: CASSKCETVGNTIYF.

The V call is TRBV7-9, the J call TRBJ2-7; D possibly corresponds to TRBD1 (6 bases). The CDR3 sequence is 13 residues long. Germline V CDR1 and CDR2: SEHNR, FQNEAQ (reference sequence). With 2 bases removed from V and 7 bases from J, the gap between germline ends came to 12 bases. The CDR3 protein is CASSLQGSGEQYF. Here the CDR3 DNA reads TGTGCCAGCAGCTTACAGGGGTCCGGGGAGCAGTACTTC.

The chain uses TRBV7-9 and TRBJ1-2; D unresolved. The length of the CDR3 is 13 residues. Per the germline V gene, CDR1 is SEHNR and CDR2 is FQNEAQ (reference sequence). V was pared by 5 bases and J by 10 bases, with 17 bases between. The DNA of the CDR3 is TGTGCCAGCAGCCCGGCCATAGCAAAGTCCTACACCTTC. Translation: CASSPAIAKSYTF.

This clone came up a few times. This chain connects TRBV9 to TRBJ1-2, with D possibly TRBD1 on 6 matching bases. This CDR3 is built from 17 residues. Looked up from germline, CDR1 is SGDLS and CDR2 is YYNGEE. Trimming pared 4 bases from V and 4 bases from J, leaving 23 bases between. The CDR3 coding sequence is TGTGCCAGCAGCTCCCCGGACAACAGGGTGGGGAGCTATGGCTACACCTTC. It translates to CASSSPDNRVGSYGYTF.

This clone was counted a single time. This chain links TRBV12-3 or TRBV12-4 with TRBJ1-2, with D unclear. Trimming took off 6 bases at V and 3 bases at J, with 8 bases between the two ends. The CDR3 loop spans 12 amino acids. The chain's CDR3 is CASRFGHYGYTF. In DNA, the CDR3 is TGTGCCAGCAGATTTGGCCACTATGGCTACACCTTC.

The chain couples TRBV7-9 to TRBJ1-2; no firm D call. Germline CDR1 reads SEHNR; CDR2 reads FQNEAQ (reference sequence). The CDR3 contains 15 residues. The V gene lost 1 base and the J gene lost 4 bases, with 13 bases spanning the gap. DNA for the CDR3: TGTGCCAGCAGCTTAGAATGGGAGGGAGCCTATGGCTACACCTTC. This codes for CASSLEWEGAYGYTF.

The gene calls are TRBV11-1 and TRBJ2-7, with D possibly called TRBD1 or TRBD2 (6 bases each). The CDR3 totals 14 residues. Germline V gives CDR1 SGHAT, CDR2 FQDESV (reference sequence). Trimming shortened V by 5 bases and J by 5 bases, and 16 bases separated the two germline ends. The CDR3 DNA sequence: TGTGCCAGCAGCCCACGCCCGGGGGCCCACGAGCAGTACTTC. Protein sequence: CASSPRPGAHEQYF.

The chain combines TRBV12-2 with TRBJ1-5. TRBV12-2 is noted as a pseudogene. The CDR3 extends over 14 amino acids. CDR3 nucleotides: TGTGCAAGTCGCTTCCGGGGGATCGCTCAGCCCCAGCATTTT. Amino acid sequence: CASRFRGIAQPQHF.

The CDR3 DNA is TGTGCCAGCAGTTCCGACACTAACACTGAAGCTTTCTTT. Translated, it gives CASSSDTNTEAFF. J is TRBJ1-1 and V is TRBV11-3; D unresolved. Trimming pared 6 bases from V and 2 bases from J, leaving 10 bases between. Germline CDR1 SGHNT, CDR2 YENEEA. The CDR3 extends over 13 amino acids. Full variable domain (remainder filled in from reference TRBV11-3 and TRBJ1-1): EAGVVQSPRYKIIEKKQPVAFWCNPISGHNTLYWYLQNLGQGPELLIRYENEEAVDDSQLPKDRFSAERLKGVDSTLKIQPAELGDSAVYLCASSSDTNTEAFFGQGTRLTVV.

CDR3 coding DNA: TGTGCCAGTAAAAGATATAGGGGTAGCAATCAGCCCCAGCATTTT. It specifies CASKRYRGSNQPQHF. The chain has TRBV19 and TRBJ1-5; weak D call: TRBD1 (5 bases). CDR1 LNHDA and CDR2 SQIVND come from the germline V gene (reference sequence). V lost 7 bases and J lost 0, with 13 bases in between. The length of the CDR3 is 15 residues.

This clone was recorded only once. The chain links TRBV29-1 to TRBJ2-1; tentative D call: TRBD1 (5 bases). The ends were cut back, 4 bases at V and 6 bases at J, with 13 bases in the middle. The CDR3 runs 13 residues. Per the germline V gene, CDR1 is SQVTM and CDR2 is ANQGSEA. In nucleotides, the CDR3 is TGCAGCGTTGTGGGCAGGGCTGCCAATGAGCAGTTCTTC. This sequence encodes CSVVGRAANEQFF.

The chain has TRBV5-1 and TRBJ2-2; 7 positions agree with TRBD2. The CDR3 length is 16 residues. CDR1 is SGHRS, CDR2 YFSETQ, per germline. With V trimmed by 4 bases and J by 2 bases, 8 bases remained unmatched. Here the CDR3 reads CASSPLSGGNTGELFF. CDR3 DNA: TGCGCCAGCAGCCCCCTCTCGGGAGGAAACACCGGGGAGCTGTTTTTT.

This sequence joins TRBV7-9 and TRBJ2-3; possibly TRBD2 for D (5 bases). The germline V and J ends were trimmed by 5 bases and 2 bases, with 26 bases remaining between them. Germline CDR1 and CDR2: SEHNR and FQNEAQ (reference sequence). The CDR3 runs to 19 residues. Written as DNA, the CDR3 is TGTGCCAGCAGCCCTATAGCGTACGGTACCCTAAAGGACACAGATACGCAGTATTTT. It yields the protein CASSPIAYGTLKDTDTQYF.